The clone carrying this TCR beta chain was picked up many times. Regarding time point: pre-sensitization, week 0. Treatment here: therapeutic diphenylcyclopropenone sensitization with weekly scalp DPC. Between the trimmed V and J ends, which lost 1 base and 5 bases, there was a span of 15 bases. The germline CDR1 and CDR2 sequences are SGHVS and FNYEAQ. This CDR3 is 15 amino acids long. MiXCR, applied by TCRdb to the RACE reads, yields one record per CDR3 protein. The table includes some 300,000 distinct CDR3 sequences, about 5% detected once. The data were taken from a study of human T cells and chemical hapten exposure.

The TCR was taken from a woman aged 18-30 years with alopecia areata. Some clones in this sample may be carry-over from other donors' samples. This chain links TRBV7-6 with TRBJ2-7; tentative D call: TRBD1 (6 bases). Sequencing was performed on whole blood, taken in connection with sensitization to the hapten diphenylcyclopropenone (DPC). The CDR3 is CASSLDEAGANEQYF. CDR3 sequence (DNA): TGTGCCAGCAGCTTAGATGAGGCAGGGGCAAACGAGCAGTACTTC.